These T cell receptor beta chains were read from a single sample in a study of regulatory T cells in long-lasting Graves disease. One entry per CDR3 protein results from TCRdb running MiXCR on the multiplex PCR reads. The sample includes about 450,000 distinct CDR3 sequences, 16% of them seen just once. This same sample was also taken into another study, of T cells in Graves' hyperthyroidism and ophthalmopathy.

Sequencing used peripheral blood mononuclear cells (PBMCs), obtained at new diagnosis, from a patient treated with antithyroid drugs. The origin of the receptors is a woman between 25 and 40 years old with Graves disease. CDR3s include the opening cysteine and the closing phenylalanine or tryptophan. D genes are given only for firm matches. Size tells how often a clone was seen (once, few, many) or the class of an expanded clone, and some rows leave it out.

TRBV18	TRBJ2-7	-	many	CASSPNLGETGEQYF	TGTGCCAGCTCACCGAACCTGGGAGAAACTGGGGAGCAGTACTTC
TRBV28	TRBJ2-3	-	-	CASSSPDRWAQYF	TGTGCCAGCAGCAGCCCTGACCGCTGGGCGCAGTATTTT
TRBV5-4	TRBJ2-3	-	-	CASSPLADPRNTQYF	TGCGCCAGCAGTCCACTAGCTGACCCTCGGAATACGCAGTATTTT
TRBV30	TRBJ2-4	TRBD1	many	CACGQGLTDIQYF	TGTGCCTGCGGACAGGGTTTAACGGACATTCAGTACTTC
TRBV5-1	TRBJ2-7	-	-	CASSLGGVVYEQYF	TGCGCCAGCAGCTTGGGGGGAGTGGTCTACGAGCAGTACTTC
TRBV7-6	TRBJ2-1	TRBD1	-	CASSYPTGGHGNEQFF	TGTGCCAGCAGCTACCCGACAGGGGGCCACGGAAATGAGCAGTTCTTC
TRBV20-1	TRBJ1-3	-	-	CSARLPPSSGNTIYF	TGCAGTGCTCGTCTCCCACCTAGCTCTGGAAACACCATATATTTT
TRBV28	TRBJ2-1	TRBD1	few	CASSSRQGYYNEQFF	TGTGCCAGCAGTTCCAGACAGGGATACTACAATGAGCAGTTCTTC
TRBV28	TRBJ2-5	-	many	CASSPNGHWAETQYF	TGTGCCAGCAGTCCTAACGGACACTGGGCAGAGACCCAGTACTTC
TRBV18	TRBJ1-1	-	-	CASSPTYSNLNTEAFF	TGTGCCAGCTCACCTACATACAGCAATCTGAACACTGAAGCTTTCTTT
TRBV27	TRBJ1-6	TRBD1	many	CASSIDRGSSPLHF	TGTGCCAGCAGTATCGACAGGGGTTCCTCACCCCTCCACTTT
TRBV28	TRBJ2-5	TRBD1	few	CASSFARGITGETQYF	TGTGCCAGCAGTTTTGCCAGGGGGATCACCGGGGAGACCCAGTACTTC
TRBV18	TRBJ1-1	TRBD1	few	CASLPGQGARLNTEAFF	TGTGCCAGCTTACCGGGACAGGGGGCTCGATTGAACACTGAAGCTTTCTTT
TRBV19	TRBJ2-6	TRBD1	few	CASSRHPGTGGSGANVLTF	TGTGCCAGTAGTCGCCACCCCGGGACAGGGGGCTCTGGAGCCAACGTCCTGACTTTC
TRBV5-5	TRBJ1-5	TRBD1	-	CASSHSGTGYQPQHF	TGTGCCAGCAGCCATTCCGGGACAGGGTACCAGCCCCAGCATTTT
TRBV30	TRBJ2-7	-	many	CAWGLGVTAYEQYF	TGTGCCTGGGGTCTCGGGGTAACAGCTTACGAGCAGTACTTC
TRBV11-2	TRBJ2-5	TRBD1	-	CASSRTGISETQYF	TGTGCCAGCAGCAGGACAGGCATCAGTGAGACCCAGTACTTC
TRBV27	TRBJ1-1	-	-	CASSSPNGWNSEAFF	TGTGCCAGCAGTTCCCCGAACGGCTGGAACTCTGAAGCTTTCTTT
TRBV7-9	TRBJ2-1	TRBD2	-	CASSLGGAGGGPGEQFF	TGTGCCAGCAGCTTAGGTGGAGCGGGAGGAGGGCCTGGGGAGCAGTTCTTC
TRBV18	TRBJ2-3	-	many	CASSPESRMTDTQYF	TGTGCCAGCTCACCCGAAAGCAGGATGACAGATACGCAGTATTTT
TRBV19	TRBJ2-2	TRBD2	-	CASSTSGLAGRSGELFF	TGTGCCAGTAGTACCTCGGGACTAGCGGGAAGGTCCGGGGAGCTGTTTTTT
TRBV10-1	TRBJ2-5	TRBD2	-	CASVGTSGKETQYF	TGCGCCAGCGTGGGGACTAGCGGGAAAGAGACCCAGTACTTC
TRBV18	TRBJ2-7	TRBD1	many	CASSPGTGSTYEQYF	TGTGCCAGCAGCCCCGGGACAGGCTCTACCTACGAGCAGTACTTC
TRBV28	TRBJ2-5	-	few	CASSLPSRKTQYF	TGTGCCAGCAGTTTGCCTAGCAGGAAGACCCAGTACTTC
TRBV20-1	TRBJ2-7	TRBD2	many	CSAKDSGTSGSRYEQYF	TGCAGTGCTAAGGACTCCGGGACTAGCGGGAGTCGTTACGAGCAGTACTTC
TRBV6-2/TRBV6-3	TRBJ2-3	TRBD2	-	CAGRLAGVDTQYF	TGTGCCGGCCGACTAGCGGGAGTAGATACGCAGTATTTT
TRBV20-1	TRBJ2-7	TRBD2	once	CSASKRESHYEQYF	TGCAGTGCTAGTAAGCGGGAGTCCCACTACGAGCAGTACTTC
TRBV5-1	TRBJ1-1	-	few	CASSLGPGGKPNTEAFF	TGCGCCAGCAGCCTTGGGCCGGGGGGAAAACCGAACACTGAAGCTTTCTTT
TRBV4-1	TRBJ2-2	-	-	CASTLRGGLYTGELFF	TGCGCCAGCACCCTAAGGGGGGGCCTTTACACCGGGGAGCTGTTTTTT
TRBV5-1	TRBJ2-7	-	many	CASSVARDYEQYF	TGCGCCAGCAGCGTCGCCAGGGACTACGAGCAGTACTTC
TRBV6-2/TRBV6-3	TRBJ1-6	-	few	CASSELGHTSLGYNNSPLHF	TGTGCCAGCAGTGAATTGGGACACACCTCCCTGGGATATAATAATTCACCCCTCCACTTT
TRBV20-1	TRBJ2-5	-	many	CSARDSSTLETQYF	TGCAGTGCTAGAGATAGTAGTACACTAGAGACCCAGTACTTC
TRBV11-2	TRBJ2-1	TRBD2	many	CASRVPAGGVNEQFF	TGTGCCAGCAGGGTCCCAGCGGGAGGGGTTAATGAGCAGTTCTTC
TRBV7-9	TRBJ2-3	-	-	CASSLTIWRTDTQYF	TGTGCCAGCAGCTTGACTATCTGGCGCACAGATACGCAGTATTTT
TRBV27	TRBJ2-1	TRBD2	many	CASSLDGTRMRNEQFF	TGTGCCAGCAGTTTAGACGGGACTAGGATGCGCAATGAGCAGTTCTTC
TRBV29-1	TRBJ2-2	TRBD2	few	CSVLLAGLNTGELFF	TGCAGCGTTTTACTAGCGGGCCTCAACACCGGGGAGCTGTTTTTT
TRBV28	TRBJ1-6	-	many	CASSLAGRDNSPLHF	TGTGCCAGCAGTTTAGCTGGCAGGGATAATTCACCCCTCCACTTT
TRBV28	TRBJ2-7	-	-	CASSPSLFSYEQYF	TGTGCCAGCAGTCCCAGCTTATTCTCCTACGAGCAGTACTTC
TRBV7-9	TRBJ2-1	-	few	CASSTPRGRGNNEQFF	TGTGCCAGCAGCACACCGAGGGGGCGGGGGAACAATGAGCAGTTCTTC
TRBV10-3	TRBJ2-7	-	few	CAISERGSQLDEQYF	TGTGCCATCAGTGAGCGGGGGAGTCAGCTCGACGAGCAGTACTTC
TRBV6-1	TRBJ1-1	-	many	CASRQKGGMNTEAFF	TGTGCCAGCAGGCAAAAGGGGGGAATGAACACTGAAGCTTTCTTT